Given below is one TCR beta chain in context. The data were obtained in a study of T cells in Graves' hyperthyroidism and ophthalmopathy. Germline V gives CDR1 WSHSY, CDR2 SAAADI. V dropped 3 bases and J dropped 3 bases, with 15 bases sitting between them. The CDR3 runs 16 residues. RNA transcripts gave rise to amplified TCR beta CDR3 regions. The HTBI set primed first-round TCR CDR3 RT-PCR. TCRdb re-called the multiplex PCR reads with MiXCR, one entry per CDR3 protein. The data show around 240,000 distinct CDR3 sequences, with more than 12% seen just once and about an eighth held by the top ten. The chain couples TRBV10-2 to TRBJ1-5; weak D call: TRBD1 (6 bases). The sequence derives from a woman in her thirties or forties with Graves' hyperthyroidism that later progressed to Graves' ophthalmopathy. The specimen sequenced was blood. The CDR3 DNA follows: TGCGCCAGCAGTGATAGGGGGTACGGTATCAATCAGCCCCAGCATTTT. This encodes CASSDRGYGINQPQHF.